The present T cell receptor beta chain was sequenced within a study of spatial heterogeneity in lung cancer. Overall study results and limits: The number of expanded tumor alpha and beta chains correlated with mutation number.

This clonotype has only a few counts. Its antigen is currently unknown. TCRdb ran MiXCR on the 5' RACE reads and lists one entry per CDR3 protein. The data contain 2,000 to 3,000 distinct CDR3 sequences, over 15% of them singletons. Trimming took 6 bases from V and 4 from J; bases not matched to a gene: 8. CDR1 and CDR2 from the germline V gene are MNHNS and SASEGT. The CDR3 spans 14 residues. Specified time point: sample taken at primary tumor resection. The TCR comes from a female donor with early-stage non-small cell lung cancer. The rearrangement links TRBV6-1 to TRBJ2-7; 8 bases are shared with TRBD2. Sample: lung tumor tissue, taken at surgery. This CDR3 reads CASSFERGPYEQYF. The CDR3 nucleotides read TGTGCCAGCAGCTTCGAGCGGGGGCCATACGAGCAGTACTTC.